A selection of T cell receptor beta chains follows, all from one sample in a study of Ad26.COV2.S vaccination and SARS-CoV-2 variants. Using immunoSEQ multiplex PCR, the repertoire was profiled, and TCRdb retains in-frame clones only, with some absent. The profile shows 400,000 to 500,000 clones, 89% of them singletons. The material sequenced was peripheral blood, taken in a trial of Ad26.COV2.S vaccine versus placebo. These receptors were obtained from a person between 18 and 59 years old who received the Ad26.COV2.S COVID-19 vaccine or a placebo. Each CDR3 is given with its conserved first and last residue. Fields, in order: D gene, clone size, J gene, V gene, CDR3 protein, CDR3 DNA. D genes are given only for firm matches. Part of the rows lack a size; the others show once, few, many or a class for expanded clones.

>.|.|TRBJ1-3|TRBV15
CATSRVASSGNTIYF
TGTGCCACCAGCAGAGTTGCGTCCTCTGGAAACACCATATATTTT
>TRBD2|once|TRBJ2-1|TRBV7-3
CASSLTGLAGGREQFF
TGTGCCAGCAGCTTAACTGGACTAGCGGGGGGTCGTGAGCAGTTCTTC
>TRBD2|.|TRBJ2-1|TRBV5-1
CASSLSGGHYNEQFF
TGCGCCAGCAGCTTGAGCGGGGGCCACTACAATGAGCAGTTCTTC
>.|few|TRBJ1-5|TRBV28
CASRAGNQPQHF
TGTGCCAGCAGGGCCGGGAATCAGCCCCAGCATTTT
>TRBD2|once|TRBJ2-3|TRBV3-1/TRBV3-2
CASSQDIREGGTDTQYF
TGTGCCAGCAGCCAAGATATACGGGAGGGGGGCACAGATACGCAGTATTTT
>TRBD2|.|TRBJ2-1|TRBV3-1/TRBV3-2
CASSQESAGVSEQFF
TGTGCCAGCAGCCAAGAGTCAGCGGGAGTCAGCGAGCAGTTCTTC
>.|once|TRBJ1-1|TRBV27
CASSPALYRVRDTEAFF
TGTGCCAGCAGTCCGGCCCTCTACAGGGTTCGGGACACTGAAGCTTTCTTT
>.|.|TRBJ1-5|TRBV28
CASSSFWGIDGNSNQPQHF
TGTGCCAGCAGTTCTTTTTGGGGAATCGACGGGAATAGCAATCAGCCCCAGCATTTT
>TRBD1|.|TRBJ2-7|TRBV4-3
CASSLSGGQGSYEQYF
TGCGCCAGCAGCCTCTCGGGGGGACAGGGCAGTTACGAGCAGTACTTC
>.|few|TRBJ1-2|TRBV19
CASWDPLRQGYTF
TGTGCCAGCTGGGACCCCCTCCGCCAGGGCTACACCTTC